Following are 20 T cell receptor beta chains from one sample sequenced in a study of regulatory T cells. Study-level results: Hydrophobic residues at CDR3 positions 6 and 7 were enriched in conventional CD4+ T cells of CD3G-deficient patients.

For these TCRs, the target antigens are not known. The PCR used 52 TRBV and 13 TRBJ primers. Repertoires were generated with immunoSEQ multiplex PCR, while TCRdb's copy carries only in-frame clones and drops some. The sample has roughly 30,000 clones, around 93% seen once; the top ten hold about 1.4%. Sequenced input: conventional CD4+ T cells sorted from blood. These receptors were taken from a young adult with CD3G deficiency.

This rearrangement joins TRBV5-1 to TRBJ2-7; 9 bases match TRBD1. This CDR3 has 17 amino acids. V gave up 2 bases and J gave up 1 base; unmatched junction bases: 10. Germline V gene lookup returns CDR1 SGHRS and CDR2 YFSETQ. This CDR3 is CASSLVPQGTGSYEQYF. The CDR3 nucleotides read TGCGCCAGCAGCTTAGTGCCCCAAGGGACAGGGTCCTACGAGCAGTACTTC.

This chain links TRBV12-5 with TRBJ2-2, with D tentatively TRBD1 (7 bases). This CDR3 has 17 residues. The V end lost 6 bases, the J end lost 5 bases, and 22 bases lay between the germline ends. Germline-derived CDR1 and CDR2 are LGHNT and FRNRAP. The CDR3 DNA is TGTGCTAGTGGCCCTCCCGGGGGCAGGGGGGTAACCGGGGAGCTGTTTTTT. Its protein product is CASGPPGGRGVTGELFF.

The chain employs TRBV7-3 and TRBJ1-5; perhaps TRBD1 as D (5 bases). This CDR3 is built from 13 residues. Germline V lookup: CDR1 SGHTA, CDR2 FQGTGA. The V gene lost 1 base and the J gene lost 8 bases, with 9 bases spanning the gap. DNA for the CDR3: TGTGCCAGCAGCTTAAAGGGGTTCGAGCCCCAGCATTTT. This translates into CASSLKGFEPQHF.

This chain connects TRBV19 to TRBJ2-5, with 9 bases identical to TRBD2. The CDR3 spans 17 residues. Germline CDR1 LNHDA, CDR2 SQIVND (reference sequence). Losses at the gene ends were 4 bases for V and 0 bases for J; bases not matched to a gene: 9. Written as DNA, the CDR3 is TGTGCCAGTAGTAGGGACTATAGCGGGGGAGACCAAGAGACCCAGTACTTC. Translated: CASSRDYSGGDQETQYF.

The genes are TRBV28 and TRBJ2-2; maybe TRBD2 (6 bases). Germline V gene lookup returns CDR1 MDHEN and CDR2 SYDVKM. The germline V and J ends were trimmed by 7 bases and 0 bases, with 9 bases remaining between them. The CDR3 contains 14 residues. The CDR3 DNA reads TGTGCCAGCAAGGGCGGGACGAACACCGGGGAGCTGTTTTTT. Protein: CASKGGTNTGELFF.

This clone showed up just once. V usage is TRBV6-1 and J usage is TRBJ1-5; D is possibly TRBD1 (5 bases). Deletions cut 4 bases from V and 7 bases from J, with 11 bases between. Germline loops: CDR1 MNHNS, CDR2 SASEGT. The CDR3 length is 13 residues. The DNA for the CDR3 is TGTGCCAGCAGTGCGGGACCGTCGCAGCCCCAGCATTTT. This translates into CASSAGPSQPQHF.

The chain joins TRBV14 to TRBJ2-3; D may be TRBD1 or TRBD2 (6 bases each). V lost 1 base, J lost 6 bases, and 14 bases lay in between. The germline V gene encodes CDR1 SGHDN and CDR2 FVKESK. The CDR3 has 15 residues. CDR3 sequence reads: CASSQAKTGGDTQYF. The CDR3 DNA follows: TGTGCCAGCAGCCAAGCGAAGACAGGAGGGGATACGCAGTATTTT.

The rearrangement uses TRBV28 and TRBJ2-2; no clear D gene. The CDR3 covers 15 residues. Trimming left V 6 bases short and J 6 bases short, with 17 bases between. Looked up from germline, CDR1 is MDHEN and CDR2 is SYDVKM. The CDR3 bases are TGTGCCAGCAGCCTCTCCTCGGACGGCTCCGGGGAGCTGTTTTTT. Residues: CASSLSSDGSGELFF.

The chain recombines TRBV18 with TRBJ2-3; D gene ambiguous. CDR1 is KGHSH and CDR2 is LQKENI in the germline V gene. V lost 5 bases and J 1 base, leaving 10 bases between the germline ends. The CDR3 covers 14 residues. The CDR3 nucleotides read TGTGCCAGCTCATCCCAGTTGGGCACAGATACGCAGTATTTT. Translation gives CASSSQLGTDTQYF. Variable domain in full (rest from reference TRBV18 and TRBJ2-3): NAGVMQNPRHLVRRRGQEARLRCSPMKGHSHVYWYRQLPEEGLKFMVYLQKENIIDESGMPKERFSAEFPKEGPSILRIQQVVRGDSAAYFCASSSQLGTDTQYFGPGTRLTVL.

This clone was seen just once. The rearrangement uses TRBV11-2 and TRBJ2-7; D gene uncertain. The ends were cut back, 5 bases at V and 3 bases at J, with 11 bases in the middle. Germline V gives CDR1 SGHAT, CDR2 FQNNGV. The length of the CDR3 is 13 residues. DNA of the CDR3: TGTGCCAGCAGCCGTCAAACTTTCTACGAGCAGTACTTC. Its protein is CASSRQTFYEQYF.

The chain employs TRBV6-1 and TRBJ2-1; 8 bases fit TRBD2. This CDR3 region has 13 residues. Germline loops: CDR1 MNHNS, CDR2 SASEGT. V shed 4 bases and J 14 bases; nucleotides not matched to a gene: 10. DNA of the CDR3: TGTGCCAGCAGTGGAGGTTCCGGGAGGGGCGAGTTCTTC. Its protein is CASSGGSGRGEFF.

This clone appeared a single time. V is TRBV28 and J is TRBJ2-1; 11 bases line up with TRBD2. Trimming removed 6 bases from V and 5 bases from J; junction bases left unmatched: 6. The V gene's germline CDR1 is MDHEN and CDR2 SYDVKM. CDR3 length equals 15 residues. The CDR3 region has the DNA TGTGCCAGCAGCCCGGGACTAGCGGCAAACAATGAGCAGTTCTTC. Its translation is CASSPGLAANNEQFF.

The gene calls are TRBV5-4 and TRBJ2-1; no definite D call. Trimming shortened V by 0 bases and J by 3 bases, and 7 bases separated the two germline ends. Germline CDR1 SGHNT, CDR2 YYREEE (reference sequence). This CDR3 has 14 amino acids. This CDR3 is CASSLDGDYNEQFF. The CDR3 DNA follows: TGTGCCAGCAGCTTGGATGGCGACTACAATGAGCAGTTCTTC.

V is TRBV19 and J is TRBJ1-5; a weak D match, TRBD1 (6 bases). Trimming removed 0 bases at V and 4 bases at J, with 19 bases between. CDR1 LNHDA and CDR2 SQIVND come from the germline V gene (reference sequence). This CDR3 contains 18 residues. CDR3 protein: CASSIDLGGPLLNQPQHF. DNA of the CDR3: TGTGCCAGTAGTATAGATCTTGGGGGGCCCCTCTTAAATCAGCCCCAGCATTTT.

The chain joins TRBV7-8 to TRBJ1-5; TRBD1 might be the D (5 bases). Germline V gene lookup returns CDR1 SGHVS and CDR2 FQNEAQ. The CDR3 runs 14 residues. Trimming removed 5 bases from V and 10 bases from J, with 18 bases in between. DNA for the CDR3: TGTGCCAGCAGCCCCCGTGGGGACCGGGGACCCCAGCATTTT. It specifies CASSPRGDRGPQHF. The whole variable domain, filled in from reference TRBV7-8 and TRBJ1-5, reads GAGVSQSPRYKVAKRGQDVALRCDPISGHVSLFWYQQALGQGPEFLTYFQNEAQLDKSGLPSDRFFAERPEGSVSTLKIQRTQQEDSAVYLCASSPRGDRGPQHFGDGTRLSIL.

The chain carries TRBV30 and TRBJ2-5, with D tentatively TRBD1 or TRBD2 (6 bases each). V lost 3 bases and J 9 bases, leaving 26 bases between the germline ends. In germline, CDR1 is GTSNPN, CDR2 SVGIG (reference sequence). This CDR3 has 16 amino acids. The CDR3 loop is CAWSQGGTRWGGPQYF. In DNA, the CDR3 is TGTGCCTGGAGCCAGGGTGGGACACGGTGGGGAGGCCCCCAGTACTTC.

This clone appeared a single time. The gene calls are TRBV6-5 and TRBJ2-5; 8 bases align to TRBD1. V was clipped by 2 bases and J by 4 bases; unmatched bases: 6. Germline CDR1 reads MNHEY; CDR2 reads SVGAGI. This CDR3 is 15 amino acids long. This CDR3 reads CASSYGGQGGETQYF. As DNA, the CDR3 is TGTGCCAGCAGTTACGGCGGACAGGGAGGAGAGACCCAGTACTTC.

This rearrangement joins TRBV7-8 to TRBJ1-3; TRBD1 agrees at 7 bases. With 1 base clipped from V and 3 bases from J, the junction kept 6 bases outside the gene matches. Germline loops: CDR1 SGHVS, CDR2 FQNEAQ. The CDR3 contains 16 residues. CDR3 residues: CASSLGTGTFGNTIYF. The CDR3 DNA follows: TGTGCCAGCAGCTTAGGGACAGGAACTTTTGGAAACACCATATATTTT.

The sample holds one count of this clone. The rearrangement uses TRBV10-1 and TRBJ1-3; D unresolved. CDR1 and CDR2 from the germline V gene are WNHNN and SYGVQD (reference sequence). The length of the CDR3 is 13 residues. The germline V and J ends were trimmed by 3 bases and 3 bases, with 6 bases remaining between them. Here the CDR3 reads CASSDPSGNTIYF. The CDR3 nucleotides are TGCGCCAGCAGTGACCCCAGTGGAAACACCATATATTTT.

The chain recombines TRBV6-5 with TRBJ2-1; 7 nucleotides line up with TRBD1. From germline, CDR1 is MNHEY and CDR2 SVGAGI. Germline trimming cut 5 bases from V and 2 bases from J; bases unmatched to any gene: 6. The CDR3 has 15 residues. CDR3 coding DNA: TGTGCCAGCAGTGCCCCAGGACAGGCCTACAATGAGCAGTTCTTC. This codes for CASSAPGQAYNEQFF.